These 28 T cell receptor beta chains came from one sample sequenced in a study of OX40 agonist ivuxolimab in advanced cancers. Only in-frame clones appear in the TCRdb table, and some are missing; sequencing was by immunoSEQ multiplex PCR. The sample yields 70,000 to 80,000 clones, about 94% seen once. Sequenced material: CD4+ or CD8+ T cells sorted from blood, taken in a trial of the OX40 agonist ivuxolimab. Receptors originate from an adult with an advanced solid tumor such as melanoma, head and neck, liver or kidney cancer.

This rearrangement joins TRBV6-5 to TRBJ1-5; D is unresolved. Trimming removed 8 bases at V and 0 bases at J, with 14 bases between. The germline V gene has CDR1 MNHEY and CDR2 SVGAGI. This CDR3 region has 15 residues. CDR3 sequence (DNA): TGTGCCAGCGGCCTGCGGGTTTATAGCAATCAGCCCCAGCATTTT. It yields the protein CASGLRVYSNQPQHF.

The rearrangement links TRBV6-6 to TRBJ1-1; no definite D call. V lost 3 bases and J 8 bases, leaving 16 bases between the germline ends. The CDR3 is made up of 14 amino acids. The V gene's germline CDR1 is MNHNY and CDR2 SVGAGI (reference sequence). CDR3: CASSYVAEETEAFF. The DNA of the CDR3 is TGTGCCAGCAGTTATGTGGCAGAGGAAACAGAAGCTTTCTTT.

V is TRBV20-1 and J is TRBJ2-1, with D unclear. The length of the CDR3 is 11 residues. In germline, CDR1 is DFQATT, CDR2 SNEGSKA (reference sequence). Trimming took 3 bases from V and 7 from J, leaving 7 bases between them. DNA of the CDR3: TGCAGTGCTAGGGACGGGAATGAGCAGTTCTTC. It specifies CSARDGNEQFF.

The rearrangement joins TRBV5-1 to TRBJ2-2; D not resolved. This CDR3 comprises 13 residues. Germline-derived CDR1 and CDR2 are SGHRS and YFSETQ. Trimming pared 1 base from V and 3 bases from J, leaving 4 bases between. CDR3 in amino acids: CASSLRDTGELFF. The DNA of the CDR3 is TGCGCCAGCAGCTTGCGGGACACCGGGGAGCTGTTTTTT. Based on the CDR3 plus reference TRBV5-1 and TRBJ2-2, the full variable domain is KAGVTQTPRYLIKTRGQQVTLSCSPISGHRSVSWYQQTPGQGLQFLFEYFSETQRNKGNFPGRFSGRQFSNSRSEMNVSTLELGDSALYLCASSLRDTGELFFGEGSRLTVL.

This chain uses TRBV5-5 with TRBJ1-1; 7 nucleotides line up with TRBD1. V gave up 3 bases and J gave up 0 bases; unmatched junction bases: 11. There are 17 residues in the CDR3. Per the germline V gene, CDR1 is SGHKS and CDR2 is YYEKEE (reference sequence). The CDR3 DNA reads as TGTGCCAGCAGCTGGCGACAGGGAGGGGGATTGAACACTGAAGCTTTCTTT. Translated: CASSWRQGGGLNTEAFF. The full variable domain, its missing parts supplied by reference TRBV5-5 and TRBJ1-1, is DAGVTQSPTHLIKTRGQQVTLRCSPISGHKSVSWYQQVLGQGPQFIFQYYEKEERGRGNFPDRFSARQFPNYSSELNVNALLLGDSALYLCASSWRQGGGLNTEAFFGQGTRLTVV.

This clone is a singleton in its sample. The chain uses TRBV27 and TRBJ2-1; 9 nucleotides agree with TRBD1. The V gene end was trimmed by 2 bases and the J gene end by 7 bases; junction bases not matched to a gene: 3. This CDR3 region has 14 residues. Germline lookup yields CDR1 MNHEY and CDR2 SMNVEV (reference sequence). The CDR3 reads CASSLGTGINEQFF. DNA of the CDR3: TGTGCCAGCAGTTTAGGGACAGGGATAAATGAGCAGTTCTTC.

This CDR3 is CASSGFQGNSYEQYF. Written as DNA, the CDR3 is TGTGCCAGCAGCGGGTTTCAGGGAAACTCCTACGAGCAGTACTTC. V usage is TRBV9 and J usage is TRBJ2-7, with D possibly matching TRBD1 (5 bases). This CDR3 is 15 amino acids long. Trimming removed 3 bases from V and 0 bases from J, with 13 bases in between. The germline gives CDR1 SGDLS, CDR2 YYNGEE. The whole variable domain, remainder taken from reference TRBV9 and TRBJ2-7, is DSGVTQTPKHLITATGQRVTLRCSPRSGDLSVYWYQQSLDQGLQFLIQYYNGEERAKGNILERFSAQQFPDLHSELNLSSLELGDSALYFCASSGFQGNSYEQYFGPGTRLTVT.

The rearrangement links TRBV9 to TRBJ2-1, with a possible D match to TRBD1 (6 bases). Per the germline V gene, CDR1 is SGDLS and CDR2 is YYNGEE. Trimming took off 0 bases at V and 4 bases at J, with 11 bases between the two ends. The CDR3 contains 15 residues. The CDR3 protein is CASSVVMGQYNEQFF. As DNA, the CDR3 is TGTGCCAGCAGCGTAGTTATGGGACAATACAATGAGCAGTTCTTC.

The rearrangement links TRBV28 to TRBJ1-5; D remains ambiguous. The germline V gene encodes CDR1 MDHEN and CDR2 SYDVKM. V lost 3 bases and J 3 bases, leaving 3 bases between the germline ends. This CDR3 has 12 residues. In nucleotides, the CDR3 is TGTGCCAGCAGTTTTCACAATCAGCCCCAGCATTTT. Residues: CASSFHNQPQHF.

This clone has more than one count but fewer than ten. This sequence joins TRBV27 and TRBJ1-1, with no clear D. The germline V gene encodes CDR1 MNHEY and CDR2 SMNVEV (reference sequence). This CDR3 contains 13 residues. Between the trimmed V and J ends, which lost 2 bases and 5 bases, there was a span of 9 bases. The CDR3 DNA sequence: TGTGCCAGCAGTTTAATCGATGGTACTGAAGCTTTCTTT. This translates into CASSLIDGTEAFF.

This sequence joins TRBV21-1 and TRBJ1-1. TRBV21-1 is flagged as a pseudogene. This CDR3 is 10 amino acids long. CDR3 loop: CATIHRDDFF. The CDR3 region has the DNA TGTGCCACAATTCATAGGGACGATTTCTTT.

In DNA form, the CDR3 reads TGCGCCAGCAGCCGCACAGGGGACCCGCTGGTCGAGCAGTACTTC. Its protein is CASSRTGDPLVEQYF. The chain employs TRBV4-1 and TRBJ2-7; 7 nucleotides align to TRBD1. Germline loops: CDR1 MGHRA, CDR2 YSYEKL. The CDR3 sequence is 15 residues long. The ends lost 4 bases at V and 6 bases at J; junction bases unmatched: 12.

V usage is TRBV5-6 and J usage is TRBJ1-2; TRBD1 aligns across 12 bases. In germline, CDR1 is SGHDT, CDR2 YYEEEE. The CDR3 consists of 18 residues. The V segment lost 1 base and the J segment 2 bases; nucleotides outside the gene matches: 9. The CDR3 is CASSLLLGQGATNYGYTF. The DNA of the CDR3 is TGTGCCAGCAGCTTGCTCCTGGGACAGGGGGCGACAAACTATGGCTACACCTTC. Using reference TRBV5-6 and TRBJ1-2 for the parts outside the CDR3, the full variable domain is DAGVTQSPTHLIKTRGQQVTLRCSPKSGHDTVSWYQQALGQGPQFIFQYYEEEERQRGNFPDRFSGHQFPNYSSELNVNALLLGDSALYLCASSLLLGQGATNYGYTFGSGTRLTVV.

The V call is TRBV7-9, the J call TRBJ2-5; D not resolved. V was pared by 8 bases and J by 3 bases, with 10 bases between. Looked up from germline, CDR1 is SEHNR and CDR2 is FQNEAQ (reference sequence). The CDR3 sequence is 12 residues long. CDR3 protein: CASGLGEETQYF. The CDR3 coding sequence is TGTGCCAGCGGGCTTGGGGAAGAGACCCAGTACTTC.

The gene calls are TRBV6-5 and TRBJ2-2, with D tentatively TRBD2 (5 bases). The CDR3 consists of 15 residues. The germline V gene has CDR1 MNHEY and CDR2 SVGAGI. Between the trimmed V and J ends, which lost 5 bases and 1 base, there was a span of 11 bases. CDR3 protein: CASSREGGNTGELFF. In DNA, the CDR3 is TGTGCCAGCAGTCGAGAGGGTGGGAACACCGGGGAGCTGTTTTTT.

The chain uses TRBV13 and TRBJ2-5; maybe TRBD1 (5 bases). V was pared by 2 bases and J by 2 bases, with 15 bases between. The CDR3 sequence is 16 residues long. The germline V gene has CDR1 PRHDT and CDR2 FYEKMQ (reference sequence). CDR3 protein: CASSLSIGRVQETQYF. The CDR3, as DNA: TGTGCCAGCAGCTTAAGTATAGGCAGGGTACAAGAGACCCAGTACTTC.

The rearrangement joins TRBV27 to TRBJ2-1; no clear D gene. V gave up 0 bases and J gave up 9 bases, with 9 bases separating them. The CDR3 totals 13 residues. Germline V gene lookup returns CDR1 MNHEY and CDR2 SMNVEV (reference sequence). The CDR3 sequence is CASSLSRGREQFF. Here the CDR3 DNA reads TGTGCCAGCAGTTTATCACGCGGCCGTGAGCAGTTCTTC.

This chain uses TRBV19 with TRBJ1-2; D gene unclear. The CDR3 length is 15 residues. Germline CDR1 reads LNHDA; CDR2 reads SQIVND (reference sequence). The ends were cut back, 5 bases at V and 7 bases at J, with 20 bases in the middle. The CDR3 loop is CASSPSGGQPFGYTF. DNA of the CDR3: TGTGCCAGTAGTCCCTCGGGTGGCCAGCCATTTGGCTACACCTTC.

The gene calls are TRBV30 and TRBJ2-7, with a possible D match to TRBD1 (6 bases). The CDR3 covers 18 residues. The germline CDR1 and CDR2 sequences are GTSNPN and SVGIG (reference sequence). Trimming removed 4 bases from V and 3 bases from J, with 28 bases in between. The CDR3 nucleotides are TGTGCCTGGAACGAAAAGACGAAGGGGGAACTTTTTCACTACGAGCAGTACTTC. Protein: CAWNEKTKGELFHYEQYF.

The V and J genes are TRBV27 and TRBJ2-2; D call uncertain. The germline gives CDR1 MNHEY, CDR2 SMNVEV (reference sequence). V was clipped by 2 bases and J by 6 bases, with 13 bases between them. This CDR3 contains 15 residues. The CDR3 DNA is TGTGCCAGCAGTTTAGCGGACGTTTCGTCCGGGGAGCTGTTTTTT. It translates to CASSLADVSSGELFF.

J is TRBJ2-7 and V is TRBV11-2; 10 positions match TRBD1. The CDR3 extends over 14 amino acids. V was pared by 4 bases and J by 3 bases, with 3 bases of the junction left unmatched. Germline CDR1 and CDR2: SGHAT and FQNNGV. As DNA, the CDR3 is TGTGCCAGCAGCTCCGGGACAGGGGACTACGAGCAGTACTTC. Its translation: CASSSGTGDYEQYF.

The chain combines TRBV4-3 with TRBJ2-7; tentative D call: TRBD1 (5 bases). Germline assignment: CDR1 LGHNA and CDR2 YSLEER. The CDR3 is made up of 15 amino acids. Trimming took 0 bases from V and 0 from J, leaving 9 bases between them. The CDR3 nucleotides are TGCGCCAGCAGCCAAGATGCAGGGCTCTCCTACGAGCAGTACTTC. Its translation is CASSQDAGLSYEQYF.

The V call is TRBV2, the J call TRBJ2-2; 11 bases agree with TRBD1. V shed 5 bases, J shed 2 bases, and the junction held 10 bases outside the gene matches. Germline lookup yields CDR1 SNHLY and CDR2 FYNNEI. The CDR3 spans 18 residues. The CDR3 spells CASSRTGGGRLNTGELFF. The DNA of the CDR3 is TGTGCCAGCAGTCGGACAGGGGGCGGTAGGCTAAACACCGGGGAGCTGTTTTTT. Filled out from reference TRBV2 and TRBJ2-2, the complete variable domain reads EPEVTQTPSHQVTQMGQEVILRCVPISNHLYFYWYRQILGQKVEFLVSFYNNEISEKSEIFDDQFSVERPDGSNFTLKIRSTKLEDSAMYFCASSRTGGGRLNTGELFFGEGSRLTVL.

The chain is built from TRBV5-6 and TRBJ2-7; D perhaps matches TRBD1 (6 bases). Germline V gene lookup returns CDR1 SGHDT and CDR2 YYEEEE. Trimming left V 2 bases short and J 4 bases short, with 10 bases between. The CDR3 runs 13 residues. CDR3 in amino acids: CASSFGTIYEQYF. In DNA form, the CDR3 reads TGTGCCAGCAGCTTCGGGACAATATACGAGCAGTACTTC.

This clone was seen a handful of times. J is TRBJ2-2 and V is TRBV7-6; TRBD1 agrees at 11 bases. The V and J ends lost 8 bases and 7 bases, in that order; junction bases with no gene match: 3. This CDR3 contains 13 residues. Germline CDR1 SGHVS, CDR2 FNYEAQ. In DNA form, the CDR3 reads TGTGCCAGCGGCGGGACAGGGGGCGGGGAGCTGTTTTTT. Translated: CASGGTGGGELFF.

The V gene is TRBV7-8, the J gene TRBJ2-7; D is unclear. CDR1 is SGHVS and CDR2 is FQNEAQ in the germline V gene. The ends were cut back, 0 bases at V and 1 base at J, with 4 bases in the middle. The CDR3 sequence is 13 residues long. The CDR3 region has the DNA TGTGCCAGCAGCTTAGCTCAGTCCTACGAGCAGTACTTC. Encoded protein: CASSLAQSYEQYF. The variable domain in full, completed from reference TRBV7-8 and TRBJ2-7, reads GAGVSQSPRYKVAKRGQDVALRCDPISGHVSLFWYQQALGQGPEFLTYFQNEAQLDKSGLPSDRFFAERPEGSVSTLKIQRTQQEDSAVYLCASSLAQSYEQYFGPGTRLTVT.

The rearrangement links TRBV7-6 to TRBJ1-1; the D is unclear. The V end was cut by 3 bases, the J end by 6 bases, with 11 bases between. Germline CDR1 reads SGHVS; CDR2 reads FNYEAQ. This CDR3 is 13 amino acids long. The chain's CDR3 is CASSLSLGAEAFF. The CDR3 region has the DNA TGTGCCAGCAGCTTGTCCCTGGGCGCTGAAGCTTTCTTT.

DNA for the CDR3: TGTGCCAGCAGCAACTTCCCGGGACAGGGGGTTCGACGGACCGGGGAGCTGTTTTTT. It yields the protein CASSNFPGQGVRRTGELFF. V gene TRBV7-9 combines with J gene TRBJ2-2; 11 positions agree with TRBD1. Germline lookup yields CDR1 SEHNR and CDR2 FQNEAQ (reference sequence). The CDR3 sequence is 19 residues long. V trimming: 5 bases; J trimming: 5 bases; junction bases outside the gene matches: 16. Full variable domain (rest looked up from reference TRBV7-9 and TRBJ2-2): DTGVSQNPRHKITKRGQNVTFRCDPISEHNRLYWYRQTLGQGPEFLTYFQNEAQLEKSRLLSDRFSAERPKGSFSTLEIQRTEQGDSAMYLCASSNFPGQGVRRTGELFFGEGSRLTVL.